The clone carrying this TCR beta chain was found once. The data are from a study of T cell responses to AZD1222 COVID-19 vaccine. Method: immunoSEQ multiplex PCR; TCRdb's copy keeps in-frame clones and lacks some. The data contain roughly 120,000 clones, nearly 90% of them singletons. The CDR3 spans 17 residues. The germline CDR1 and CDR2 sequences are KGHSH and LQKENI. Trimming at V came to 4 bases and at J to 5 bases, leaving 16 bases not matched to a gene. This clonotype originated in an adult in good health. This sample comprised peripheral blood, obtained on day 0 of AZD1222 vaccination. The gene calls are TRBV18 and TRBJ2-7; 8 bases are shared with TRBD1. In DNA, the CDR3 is TGTGCCAGCTCACGAAGGGGATTGGACAGGGAAGGCGACGAGCAGTACTTC. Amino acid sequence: CASSRRGLDREGDEQYF.